Described below is a single T cell receptor (beta chain) sequence and its context. The V and J ends lost 2 bases and 0 bases respectively, with 11 bases between them. Germline V gene data show CDR1 as MNHEY and CDR2 as SVGAGI. There are 16 residues in the CDR3. RNA amounts of about 0.45 to 1 ug underwent reverse transcription with random hexamers. TCRdb used MiXCR to reprocess the immunoSEQ multiplex PCR reads, holding one entry per CDR3 protein. This repertoire shows nearly 200,000 distinct CDR3 sequences, 90% to 95% found once; its top ten account for approximately 0.097%. The record originates from a study of CD8 T cells in Susac syndrome.

This TCR was sampled from a human donor with multiple sclerosis. The sequenced sample was CD4+ T cells from PBMCs. The V call is TRBV6-5, the J call TRBJ2-1; tentatively, D is TRBD2 (5 bases). The chain's CDR3 is CASSYGVTNSYNEQFF. CDR3 bases: TGTGCCAGCAGTTACGGGGTGACTAACTCCTACAATGAGCAGTTCTTC.